The 2 T cell receptor beta chains presented below share a single source sample, sequenced in a study of blood T cell repertoires in COVID-19. Profiling relied on immunoSEQ multiplex PCR, and the TCRdb table lists in-frame clones only, not all of them. The data hold about 480,000 clones, with 88% observed a single time. The sequenced material came from peripheral blood. These receptors came from a woman between 50 and 59 years old with COVID-19, enrolled during active disease.

The chain uses TRBV6-6 and TRBJ2-1; D gene uncertain. The germline CDR1 and CDR2 sequences are MNHNY and SVGAGI (reference sequence). This CDR3 is 12 amino acids long. Trimming stripped 4 bases from V and 5 bases from J, with 6 bases between. The CDR3: CASSSLNNEQFF. CDR3 sequence (DNA): TGTGCCAGCAGTTCCCTAAACAATGAGCAGTTCTTC.

The V gene is TRBV5-6, the J gene TRBJ1-3; TRBD1 matches 8 bases. CDR1 and CDR2 (germline): SGHDT, YYEEEE. The V and J ends lost 2 bases and 2 bases, in that order; junction bases with no gene match: 3. The CDR3 extends over 15 amino acids. CDR3 protein: CASSLRTGTGNTIYF. The CDR3 nucleotides read TGTGCCAGCAGCTTACGGACAGGGACTGGAAACACCATATATTTT. Together with reference TRBV5-6 and TRBJ1-3, the CDR3 gives the full variable domain: DAGVTQSPTHLIKTRGQQVTLRCSPKSGHDTVSWYQQALGQGPQFIFQYYEEEERQRGNFPDRFSGHQFPNYSSELNVNALLLGDSALYLCASSLRTGTGNTIYFGEGSWLTVV.